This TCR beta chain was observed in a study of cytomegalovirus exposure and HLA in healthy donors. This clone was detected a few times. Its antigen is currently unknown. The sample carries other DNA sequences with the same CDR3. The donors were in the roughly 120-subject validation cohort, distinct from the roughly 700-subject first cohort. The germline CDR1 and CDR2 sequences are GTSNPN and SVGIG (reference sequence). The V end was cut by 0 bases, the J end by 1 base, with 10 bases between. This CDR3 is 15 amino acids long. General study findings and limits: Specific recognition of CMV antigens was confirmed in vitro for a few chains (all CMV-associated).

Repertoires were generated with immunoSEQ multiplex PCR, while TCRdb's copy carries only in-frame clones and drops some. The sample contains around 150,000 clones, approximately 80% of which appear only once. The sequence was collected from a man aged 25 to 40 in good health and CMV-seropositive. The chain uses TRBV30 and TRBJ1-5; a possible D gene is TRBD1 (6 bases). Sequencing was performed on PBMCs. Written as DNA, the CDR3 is TGTGCCTGGAGTGTAGGGGACAACAGCAATCAGCCCCAGCATTTT. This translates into CAWSVGDNSNQPQHF.